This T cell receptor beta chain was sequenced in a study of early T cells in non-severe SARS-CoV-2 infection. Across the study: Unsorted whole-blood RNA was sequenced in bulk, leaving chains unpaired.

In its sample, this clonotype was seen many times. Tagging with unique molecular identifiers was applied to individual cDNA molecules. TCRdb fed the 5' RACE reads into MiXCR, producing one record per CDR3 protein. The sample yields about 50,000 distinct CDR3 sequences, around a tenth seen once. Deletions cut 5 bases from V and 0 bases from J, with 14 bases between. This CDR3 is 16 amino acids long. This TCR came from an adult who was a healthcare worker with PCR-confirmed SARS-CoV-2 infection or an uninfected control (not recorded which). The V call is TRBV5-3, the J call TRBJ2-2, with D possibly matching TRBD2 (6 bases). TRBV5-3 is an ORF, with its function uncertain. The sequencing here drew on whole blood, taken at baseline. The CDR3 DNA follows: TGTGCCAGAAGTTTTCGACTAGTATCGAACACCGGGGAGCTGTTTTTT. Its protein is CARSFRLVSNTGELFF.